This T cell receptor beta chain stems from a study of blood T cell repertoires in COVID-19. Germline values: CDR1 SGDLS, CDR2 YYNGEE. The junction had 11 bases not matched to a gene; V was cut back by 4 bases and J by 5 bases. This CDR3 spans 16 amino acids. Sequenced by immunoSEQ multiplex PCR; TCRdb stores in-frame clones only, minus some. This sample has 78,000 or so clones, with about four fifths found just once. The sequenced material came from peripheral blood. This sequence was found in a man older than 75 with acute or convalescent COVID-19. This rearrangement joins TRBV9 to TRBJ2-1, with TRBD2 identical over 8 bases. The CDR3 DNA sequence: TGTGCCAGCAGCCCCACGGGGGGGATCAGCAACAATGAGCAGTTCTTC. Protein sequence: CASSPTGGISNNEQFF.